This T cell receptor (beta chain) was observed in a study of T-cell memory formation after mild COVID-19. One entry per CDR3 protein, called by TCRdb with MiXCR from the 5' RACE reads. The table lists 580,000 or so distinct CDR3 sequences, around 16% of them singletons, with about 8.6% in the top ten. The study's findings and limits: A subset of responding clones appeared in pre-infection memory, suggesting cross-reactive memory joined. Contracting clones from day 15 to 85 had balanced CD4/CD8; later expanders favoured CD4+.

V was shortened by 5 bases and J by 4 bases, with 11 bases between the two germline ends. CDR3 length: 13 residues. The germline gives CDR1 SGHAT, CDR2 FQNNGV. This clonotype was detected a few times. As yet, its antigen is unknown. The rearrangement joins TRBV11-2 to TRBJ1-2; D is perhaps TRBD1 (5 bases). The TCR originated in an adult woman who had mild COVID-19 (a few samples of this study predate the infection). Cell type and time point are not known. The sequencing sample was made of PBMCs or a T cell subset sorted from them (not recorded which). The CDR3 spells CASSHGTTYGYTF. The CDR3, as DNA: TGTGCCAGCAGCCACGGGACCACCTATGGCTACACCTTC. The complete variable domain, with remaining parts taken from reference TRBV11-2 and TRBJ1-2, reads EAGVAQSPRYKIIEKRQSVAFWCNPISGHATLYWYQQILGQGPKLLIQFQNNGVVDDSQLPKDRFSAERLKGVDSTLKIQPAKLEDSAVYLCASSHGTTYGYTFGSGTRLTVV.